A single sample gave rise to the 19 T cell receptor beta chains below, sequenced in a study of spatial heterogeneity in lung cancer. Their antigen targets remain unknown. Time point of the sample: sample taken at primary tumor resection. TCRdb reanalysed the 5' RACE reads using MiXCR and keeps one entry per CDR3 protein. The sample yields thousands of distinct CDR3 sequences, about 7% seen once. Study results and caveats: Mutation counts in tumors were tracked by counts of expanded intratumoral alpha and beta TCRs.

This material consisted of lung tumor tissue, taken at surgery. The receptors here all came from a male donor with early-stage non-small cell lung cancer.

Judged by abundance, this clonotype is large. This rearrangement joins TRBV18 to TRBJ2-7; a possible D gene is TRBD1 (5 bases). CDR3 length: 14 amino acids. V was cut by 3 bases and J by 7 bases, with 16 bases left in between. Germline loops: CDR1 KGHSH, CDR2 LQKENI. CDR3 residues: CASSPQGYYEEQYF. In nucleotides, the CDR3 is TGTGCCAGCTCACCCCAGGGATACTACGAGGAGCAGTACTTC. The entire variable domain, with the rest obtained from reference TRBV18 and TRBJ2-7, is as follows: NAGVMQNPRHLVRRRGQEARLRCSPMKGHSHVYWYRQLPEEGLKFMVYLQKENIIDESGMPKERFSAEFPKEGPSILRIQQVVRGDSAAYFCASSPQGYYEEQYFGPGTRLTVT.

Concerning this clonotype itself: A clone one base away is much larger, so this may be a read error. Since no conserved phenylalanine or tryptophan closes the CDR3, a read error is the likely cause. This chain uses TRBV29-1 with TRBJ2-5; no reliable D call. V was shortened by 4 bases and J by 1 base, with 1 base between the two germline ends. This CDR3 contains 10 residues. Germline assignment: CDR1 SQVTM and CDR2 ANQGSEA. The CDR3 DNA is TGCAGCGTTGCCCAAGAGACCCAGTACATC. Translated: CSVAQETQYI.

This clonotype is classed as medium-sized. V usage is TRBV5-1 and J usage is TRBJ2-7; D possibly corresponds to TRBD2 (7 bases). Trimming shortened V by 2 bases and J by 5 bases, and 14 bases separated the two germline ends. Germline CDR1 is SGHRS and CDR2 is YFSETQ. The CDR3 consists of 14 residues. CDR3 DNA: TGCGCCAGCAGCTTCAGGGGAGGGTCGGACGAGCAGTACTTC. It encodes CASSFRGGSDEQYF. The variable domain in full, with the rest retrieved from reference TRBV5-1 and TRBJ2-7, is KAGVTQTPRYLIKTRGQQVTLSCSPISGHRSVSWYQQTPGQGLQFLFEYFSETQRNKGNFPGRFSGRQFSNSRSEMNVSTLELGDSALYLCASSFRGGSDEQYFGPGTRLTVT.

This clonotype qualifies as medium-sized. This sequence joins TRBV28 and TRBJ1-5; D gene ambiguous. The CDR3 runs 15 residues. Trimming took off 4 bases at V and 4 bases at J, with 14 bases between the two ends. CDR1 and CDR2 (germline): MDHEN, SYDVKM. The CDR3 coding sequence is TGTGCCAGCAGTTCAATAGGTTTCGGGAATCAGCCCCAGCATTTT. Amino acids: CASSSIGFGNQPQHF.

This clonotype was recorded at least ten times. CDR3 in DNA: TGTGCCAGCAGCTTGTACGGGAGGGAAGAGACCCAGTACTTC. It specifies CASSLYGREETQYF. This chain joins TRBV7-2 and TRBJ2-5; 8 bases agree with TRBD2. Germline V CDR1 and CDR2: SGHTA, FQGNSA. With 3 bases clipped from V and 3 bases from J, the junction kept 3 bases outside the gene matches. The CDR3 contains 14 residues.

This clonotype has only a few counts. This chain links TRBV20-1 with TRBJ1-5; TRBD1 aligns across 8 bases. The CDR3 extends over 17 amino acids. Unmatched junction bases numbered 19, after V lost 5 bases and J lost 7 bases. Per germline, CDR1 DFQATT and CDR2 SNEGSKA (reference sequence). The CDR3, as DNA: TGCAGTGCTCACGAGAAAGGACAGGGCCTATCAGGACAGCCCCAGCATTTT. Its protein is CSAHEKGQGLSGQPQHF.

The chain is built from TRBV6-2 or TRBV6-3 and TRBJ1-5, with TRBD1 matching over 9 bases. Germline V gene sequence: CDR1 MNHEY, CDR2 SVGEGT. The CDR3 is 15 residues long. With V trimmed by 4 bases and J by 3 bases, 4 bases remained unmatched. Written as DNA, the CDR3 is TGTGCCAGCAGTTTCGACAGGGGGGTCAATCAGCCCCAGCATTTT. Translating it yields CASSFDRGVNQPQHF.

This clonotype was seen ten or more times. This rearrangement joins TRBV7-2 to TRBJ2-5; 7 bases match TRBD2. This CDR3 is built from 15 residues. CDR1 is SGHTA and CDR2 is FQGNSA in the germline V gene. V lost 5 bases, J lost 3 bases, and 9 bases stayed unmatched. DNA of the CDR3: TGTGCCAGCAGCCCCCGGGGTGCGGGAGAAGAGACCCAGTACTTC. This gives the protein CASSPRGAGEETQYF.

The chain links TRBV5-4 to TRBJ2-6, with D unclear. CDR3 length equals 19 residues. Germline lookup yields CDR1 SGHNT and CDR2 YYREEE (reference sequence). The V end was cut by 6 bases, the J end by 1 base, with 23 bases between. CDR3 sequence: CASTIDGGVTTSGANVLTF. CDR3 nucleotide sequence: TGTGCCAGCACCATCGACGGTGGAGTTACGACATCTGGGGCCAACGTCCTGACTTTC.

This clonotype is labeled as medium-sized. The J gene is TRBJ1-5, the V gene TRBV20-1; D might be TRBD1 (6 bases). CDR1 is DFQATT and CDR2 is SNEGSKA in the germline V gene (reference sequence). Trimming pared 5 bases from V and 4 bases from J, leaving 15 bases between. CDR3 length: 14 residues. CDR3: CSAGGAFRNQPQHF. As DNA, the CDR3 is TGCAGTGCTGGGGGGGCGTTTCGGAATCAGCCCCAGCATTTT.

The sample holds many counts of this clonotype. The chain combines TRBV11-3 with TRBJ2-3, with TRBD2 matching 7 bases. Germline V gene sequence: CDR1 SGHNT, CDR2 YENEEA. This CDR3 has 13 residues. With 0 bases clipped from V and 9 bases from J, the junction kept 3 bases outside the gene matches. CDR3 nucleotides: TGTGCCAGCAGCTTAGATCAGCGGGGCACGCAGTATTTT. Amino acids: CASSLDQRGTQYF.

In its sample, this clonotype ranks as medium-sized. The chain uses TRBV14 and TRBJ2-7; D remains unclear. The CDR3 covers 15 residues. Germline loops: CDR1 SGHDN, CDR2 FVKESK. Deletions cut 0 bases from V and 0 bases from J, with 9 bases between. CDR3 sequence (DNA): TGTGCCAGCAGCCAAGACCCGGCGAGCTCCTACGAGCAGTACTTC. Its protein is CASSQDPASSYEQYF.

The genes are TRBV6-2 or TRBV6-3 and TRBJ1-4; D perhaps matches TRBD1 (5 bases). This CDR3 has 11 residues. Germline CDR1 reads MNHEY; CDR2 reads SVGEGT. Trimming pared 8 bases from V and 6 bases from J, leaving 7 bases between. CDR3 sequence reads: CASGDDEKLFF. CDR3 bases: TGTGCCAGCGGGGACGATGAAAAACTGTTTTTT.

V gene TRBV11-2 combines with J gene TRBJ2-7; D gene uncertain. The CDR3 contains 14 residues. V was cut by 3 bases and J by 2 bases, with 11 bases left in between. Germline V CDR1 and CDR2: SGHAT, FQNNGV. The CDR3 nucleotides are TGTGCCAGCAGCTTCTCGTTCTCGGCCTACGAGCAGTACTTC. It translates to CASSFSFSAYEQYF.

This clonotype has at least ten counts. The chain links TRBV9 to TRBJ2-7, with a possible D match to TRBD2 (5 bases). CDR1 SGDLS and CDR2 YYNGEE come from the germline V gene. The CDR3 has 13 amino acids. Trimming left V 4 bases short and J 1 base short, with 9 bases between. The CDR3: CASSPRDSYEQYF. The CDR3 nucleotides are TGTGCCAGCAGCCCCCGGGATTCCTACGAGCAGTACTTC.

This clonotype was seen at least ten times. The CDR3 is CASATAGTSGTDTQYF. The CDR3 bases are TGCGCCAGCGCCACCGCCGGGACTAGCGGCACAGATACGCAGTATTTT. The rearrangement uses TRBV5-1 and TRBJ2-3, with TRBD2 matching 10 bases. This CDR3 has 16 amino acids. V dropped 7 bases and J dropped 1; count of bases not matched to a gene: 9. CDR1 is SGHRS, CDR2 YFSETQ, per germline.

This clonotype was counted ten times or more. Here the CDR3 DNA reads TGTGCCAGCAGCACTGGGACTAGCGGGGGGGCCCGGGAGACCCAGTACTTC. This codes for CASSTGTSGGARETQYF. The chain carries TRBV5-5 and TRBJ2-5, with 16 bases identical to TRBD2. Germline V CDR1 and CDR2: SGHKS, YYEKEE (reference sequence). This CDR3 is built from 17 residues. The junction had 8 bases not matched to a gene; V was cut back by 4 bases and J by 5 bases.

There are many counts of this clonotype. The V gene is TRBV30, the J gene TRBJ2-7; the D is unclear. Trimming pared 3 bases from V and 2 bases from J, leaving 5 bases between. This CDR3 is built from 11 residues. The germline gives CDR1 GTSNPN, CDR2 SVGIG (reference sequence). This CDR3 reads CAWSDAYEQYF. CDR3 nucleotide sequence: TGTGCCTGGAGCGATGCCTACGAGCAGTACTTC.

At least ten counts were recorded for this clonotype. J is TRBJ2-2 and V is TRBV3-1; TRBD2 matches 7 bases. Germline values: CDR1 LGHDT, CDR2 YNNKEL (reference sequence). V trimming: 6 bases; J trimming: 0 bases; junction bases outside the gene matches: 4. The CDR3 has 15 residues. This chain's CDR3 is CASRPGGTNTGELFF. CDR3 nucleotides: TGTGCCAGCAGACCCGGGGGGACGAACACCGGGGAGCTGTTTTTT.